This T cell receptor beta chain was recovered during a study of immune cell composition in non-small cell lung cancer. Profiling relied on immunoSEQ multiplex PCR, and the TCRdb table lists in-frame clones only, not all of them. Among roughly 15,000 clones, over 65% were seen once, and the ten largest hold over 11%. The CDR3 spans 18 residues. The gene calls are TRBV21-1 and TRBJ2-5; the table's D call TRBD2 went unverified against the DNA. TRBV21-1 is a pseudogene segment. The sequence derives from a human donor with non-small cell lung cancer. Material for sequencing was lung tumor tissue. CDR3 DNA: TGTGCCAGCAGCATGGGTAGCGGGAGCCTTCGGTACCAAGAGACCCAGTACTTC. Residues: CASSMGSGSLRYQETQYF.